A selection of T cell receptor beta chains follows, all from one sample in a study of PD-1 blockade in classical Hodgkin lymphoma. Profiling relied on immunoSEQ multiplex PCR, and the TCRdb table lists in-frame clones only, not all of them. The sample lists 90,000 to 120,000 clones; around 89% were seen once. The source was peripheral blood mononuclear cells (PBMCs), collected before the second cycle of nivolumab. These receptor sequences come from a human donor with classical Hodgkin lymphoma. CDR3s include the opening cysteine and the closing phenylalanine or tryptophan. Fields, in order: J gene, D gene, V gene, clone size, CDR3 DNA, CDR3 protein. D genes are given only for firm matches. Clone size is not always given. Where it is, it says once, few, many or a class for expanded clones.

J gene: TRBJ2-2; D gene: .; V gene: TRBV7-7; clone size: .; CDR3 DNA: TGTGCTAGCAGCCAGGCCGGAATAGGCGGGAGAGGGGGCACCGGGGAGCTGTTTTTT; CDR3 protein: CASSQAGIGGRGGTGELFF
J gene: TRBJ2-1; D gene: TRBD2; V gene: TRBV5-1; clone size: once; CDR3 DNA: TGCGCCAGCAGCCCCGAACTAGCGGGAGGTAACAATGAGCAGTTCTTC; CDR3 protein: CASSPELAGGNNEQFF
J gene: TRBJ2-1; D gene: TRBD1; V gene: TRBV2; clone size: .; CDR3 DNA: TGTGCCACCGAGGGGGACAGGGTGAACAATGAGCAGTTCTTC; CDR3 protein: CATEGDRVNNEQFF
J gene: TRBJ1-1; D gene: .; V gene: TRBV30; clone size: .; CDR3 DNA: TGTGCCTATTCCTCCCGAAAGGGGACCCTCGGAGAAGCTTTCTTT; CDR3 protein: CAYSSRKGTLGEAFF
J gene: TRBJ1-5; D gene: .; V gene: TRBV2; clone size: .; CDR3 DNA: TGTGCCAGCCTCCTGGGGGAGGGAAGCAATCAGCCCCAGCATTTT; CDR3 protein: CASLLGEGSNQPQHF
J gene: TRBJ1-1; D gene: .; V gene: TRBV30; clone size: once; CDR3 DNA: TGTGCCTGGACCAAGACAGGAGCGATTCGCGGGACTGAAGCTTTCTTT; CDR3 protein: CAWTKTGAIRGTEAFF
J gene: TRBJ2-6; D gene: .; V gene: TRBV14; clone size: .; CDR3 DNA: TGTGCCAGCAGCCAAGAAAGGATTGGAGGGGGCGCTGGGGCCAACGTCCTGACTTTC; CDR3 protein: CASSQERIGGGAGANVLTF
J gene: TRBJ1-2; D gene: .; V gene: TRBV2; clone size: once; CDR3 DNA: TGTGCCAGCAGTGAAGACCCTCTAATCTATGGCTACACCTTC; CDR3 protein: CASSEDPLIYGYTF
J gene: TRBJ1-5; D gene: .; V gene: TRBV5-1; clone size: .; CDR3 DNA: TGCGCCAGCAGCTGGGATAGCAATCAGCCCCAGCATTTT; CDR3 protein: CASSWDSNQPQHF
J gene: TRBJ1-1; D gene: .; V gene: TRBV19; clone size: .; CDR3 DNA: TGTGCCAGTATCGCGGCAGTGAACACTGAAGCTTTCTTT; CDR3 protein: CASIAAVNTEAFF
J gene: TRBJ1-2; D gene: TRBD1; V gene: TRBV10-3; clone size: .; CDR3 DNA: TGTGCCATCAGTGAGTCTCTCGGGGGGACAGGGTTGAACTATGGCTACACCTTC; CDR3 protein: CAISESLGGTGLNYGYTF
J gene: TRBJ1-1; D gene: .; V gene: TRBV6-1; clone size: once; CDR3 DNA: TGTGCCAGCAGAGACCGGGCGCTGTTGAACACTGAAGCTTTCTTT; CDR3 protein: CASRDRALLNTEAFF
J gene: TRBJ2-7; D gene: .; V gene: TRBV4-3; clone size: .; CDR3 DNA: TGCGCCAGCAGCCAAGATAGGGGCCTGCAGCAGTACTTC; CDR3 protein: CASSQDRGLQQYF
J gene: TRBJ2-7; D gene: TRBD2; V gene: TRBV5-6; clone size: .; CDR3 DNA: TGTGCCAGCAGCTCCCTTGGACTAGCGGACTCCTACGAGCAGTACTTC; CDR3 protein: CASSSLGLADSYEQYF
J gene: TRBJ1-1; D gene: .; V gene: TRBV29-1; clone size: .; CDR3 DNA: TGCAGCGTTGCGGGGCAGGGTGGGAACACTGAAGCTTTCTTT; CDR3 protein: CSVAGQGGNTEAFF
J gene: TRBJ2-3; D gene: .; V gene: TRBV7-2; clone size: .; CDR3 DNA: TGTGCCAGCAGCCGCTTAGGAGGGGACGCAGATACGCAGTATTTT; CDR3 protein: CASSRLGGDADTQYF
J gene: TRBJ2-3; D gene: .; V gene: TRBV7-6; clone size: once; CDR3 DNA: TGTGCCAGCAGCTTAGGGGGGGCTAGCGCAGATACGCAGTATTTT; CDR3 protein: CASSLGGASADTQYF
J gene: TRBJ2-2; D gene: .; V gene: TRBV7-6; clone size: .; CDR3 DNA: TGTGCCAGCAGCTTAGGGACGGGCCGGTCCGGGGAGCTGTTTTTT; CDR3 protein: CASSLGTGRSGELFF
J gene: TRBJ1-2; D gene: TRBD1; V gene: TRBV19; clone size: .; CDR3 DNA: TGTGCCAGTAGTATCCTAGGACAGGCCCTCTATGGCTACACCTTC; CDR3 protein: CASSILGQALYGYTF
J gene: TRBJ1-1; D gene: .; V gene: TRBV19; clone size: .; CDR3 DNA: TGTGCCAGTACCGCTGGAGGGGGGCTAAAAACTGAAGCTTTCTTT; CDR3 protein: CASTAGGGLKTEAFF
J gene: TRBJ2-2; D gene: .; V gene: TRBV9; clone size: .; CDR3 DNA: TGTGCCAGCATGAAGGGCACCGGGGAGCTGTTTTTT; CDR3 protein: CASMKGTGELFF
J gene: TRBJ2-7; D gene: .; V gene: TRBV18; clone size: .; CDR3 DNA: TGTGCCAGCTCACAGGCTGGATACGAGCAGTACTTC; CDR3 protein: CASSQAGYEQYF
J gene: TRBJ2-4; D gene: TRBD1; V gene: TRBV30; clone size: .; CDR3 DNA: TGTGCCTGGAGTGTCGACAGGGCCCTCCCTTTAGCCAAAAACATTCAGTACTTC; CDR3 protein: CAWSVDRALPLAKNIQYF
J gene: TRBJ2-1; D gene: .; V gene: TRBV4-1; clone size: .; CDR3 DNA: TGCGCCAGCAAGGGGGGTCCCTACAATGAGCAGTTCTTC; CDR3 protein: CASKGGPYNEQFF
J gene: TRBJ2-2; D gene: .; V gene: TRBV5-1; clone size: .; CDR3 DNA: TGCGCCAGCAGCTCCCAATCCTCCAGGGCGACGAACACCGGGGAGCTGTTTTTT; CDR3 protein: CASSSQSSRATNTGELFF
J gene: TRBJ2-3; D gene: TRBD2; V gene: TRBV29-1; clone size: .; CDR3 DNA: TGCAGCGCCCTTGTGAGGGAGGGCCGTCCAGATACGCAGTATTTT; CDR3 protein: CSALVREGRPDTQYF
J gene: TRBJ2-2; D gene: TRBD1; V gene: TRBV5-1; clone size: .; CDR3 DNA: TGCGCCAGCAACCCCTCTCCTCAGGGGGCTTACACCGGGGAGCTGTTTTTT; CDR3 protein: CASNPSPQGAYTGELFF
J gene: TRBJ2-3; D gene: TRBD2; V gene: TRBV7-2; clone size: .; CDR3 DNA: TGTGCCAGCATTCTAGCGGGAGTAACGACAGATACGCAGTATTTT; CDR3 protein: CASILAGVTTDTQYF
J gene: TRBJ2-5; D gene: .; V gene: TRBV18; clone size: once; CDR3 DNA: TGTGCCAGCTCACCACAAGGGAGACAGAAAGAGACCCAGTACTTC; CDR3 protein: CASSPQGRQKETQYF
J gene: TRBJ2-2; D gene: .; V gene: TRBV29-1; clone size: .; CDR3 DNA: TGCAGCGCCAGGACAGCGAACACCGGGGAGCTGTTTTTT; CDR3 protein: CSARTANTGELFF
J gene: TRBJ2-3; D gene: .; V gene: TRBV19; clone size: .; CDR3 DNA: TGTGCCAGTACAGGCTTAAAGAGCACAGATACGCAGTATTTT; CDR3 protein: CASTGLKSTDTQYF
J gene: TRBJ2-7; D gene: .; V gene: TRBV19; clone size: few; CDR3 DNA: TGTGCCAGTAGTAGGGGTCGTATCTACGAGCAGTACTTC; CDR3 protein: CASSRGRIYEQYF
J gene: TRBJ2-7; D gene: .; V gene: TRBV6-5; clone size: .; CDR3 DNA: TGTGCCAGCAGTTTGGCAGGGGCATACGAGCAGTACTTC; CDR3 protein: CASSLAGAYEQYF
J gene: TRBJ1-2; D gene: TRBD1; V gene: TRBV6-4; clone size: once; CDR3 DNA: TGTGCCAGCAGTGACTCGACAGGGGTGGGCTATGGCTACACCTTC; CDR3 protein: CASSDSTGVGYGYTF
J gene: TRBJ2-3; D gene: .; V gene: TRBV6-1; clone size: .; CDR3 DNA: TGTGCCAGCAGTGAACGTCTCACAGATACGCAGTATTTT; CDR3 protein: CASSERLTDTQYF
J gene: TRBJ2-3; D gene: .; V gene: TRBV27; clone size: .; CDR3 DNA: TGTGCCAGCAGTGGACTGACGGGAGTCGGCACAGATACGCAGTATTTT; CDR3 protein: CASSGLTGVGTDTQYF
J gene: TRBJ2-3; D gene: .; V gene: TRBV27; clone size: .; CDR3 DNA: TGTGCCAGCAGTTTAGAGCCCCCCCTGACGGGACAGCAGTATTTT; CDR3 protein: CASSLEPPLTGQQYF
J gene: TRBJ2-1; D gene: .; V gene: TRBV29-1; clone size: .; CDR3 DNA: TGCCCGACGGGTGAGCAGTTCTTC; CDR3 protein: CPTGEQFF
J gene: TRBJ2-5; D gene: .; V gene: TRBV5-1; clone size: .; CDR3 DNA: TGCGCCAGCAGCTTGACCGGGTTCCTTATGGGAGAGACCCAGTACTTC; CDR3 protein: CASSLTGFLMGETQYF
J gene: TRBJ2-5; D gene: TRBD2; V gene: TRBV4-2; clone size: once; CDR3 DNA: TGTGCCAGCAGCCGCCACTGGGGGGGGCAAGAGACCCAGTACTTC; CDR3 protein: CASSRHWGGQETQYF
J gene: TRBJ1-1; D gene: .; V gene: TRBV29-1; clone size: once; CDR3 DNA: TGCAGCGTTTCCAGTAACACTGAAGCTTTCTTT; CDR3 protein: CSVSSNTEAFF
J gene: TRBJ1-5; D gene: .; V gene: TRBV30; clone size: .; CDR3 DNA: TGTGCCTGGAGTGATGGGGCGCTTAATCAGCCCCAGCATTTT; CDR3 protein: CAWSDGALNQPQHF
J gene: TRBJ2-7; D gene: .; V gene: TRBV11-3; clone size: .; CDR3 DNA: TGTGCCAGCAGCCCCGGACTACTATCACCCTACGAGCAGTACTTC; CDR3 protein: CASSPGLLSPYEQYF
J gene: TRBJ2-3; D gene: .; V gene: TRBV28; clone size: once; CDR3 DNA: TGTGCCAGCAGTTTGGGGGCATTTAGCACAGATACGCAGTATTTT; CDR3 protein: CASSLGAFSTDTQYF
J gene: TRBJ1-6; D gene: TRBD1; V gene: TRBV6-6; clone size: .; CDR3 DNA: TGTGCCAGCAGTTATCAGGCAGGGGGTAATTCACCCCTCCACTTT; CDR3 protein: CASSYQAGGNSPLHF
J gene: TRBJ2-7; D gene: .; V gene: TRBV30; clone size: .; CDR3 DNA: TGTGCCTGGAGTCCTCTAGCGTCGAGCTCCTACGAGCAGTACTTC; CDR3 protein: CAWSPLASSSYEQYF